This T cell receptor (beta chain) was captured by sequencing in a study of blood T cells in healthy people across ages. This clonotype was counted a few times. In germline, CDR1 is MNHEY, CDR2 SVGEGT. The CDR3 consists of 12 residues. V dropped 2 bases and J dropped 6 bases, with 6 bases sitting between them. A second PCR of 7 to 11 cycles used a sample-barcoded 5' primer and a J-beta primer mix. TCRdb recomputed calls from the 5' RACE reads with MiXCR, one row per CDR3 protein. The sample carries around 400,000 distinct CDR3 sequences, approximately 47% recorded once. The genes are TRBV6-2 or TRBV6-3 and TRBJ2-3; D unresolved. Sequencing was done on a sample of blood. The TCR was taken from a man in his sixties in good health. The CDR3 coding sequence is TGTGCCAGCAGTTACAGTCGTGATACGCAGTATTTT. This encodes CASSYSRDTQYF.